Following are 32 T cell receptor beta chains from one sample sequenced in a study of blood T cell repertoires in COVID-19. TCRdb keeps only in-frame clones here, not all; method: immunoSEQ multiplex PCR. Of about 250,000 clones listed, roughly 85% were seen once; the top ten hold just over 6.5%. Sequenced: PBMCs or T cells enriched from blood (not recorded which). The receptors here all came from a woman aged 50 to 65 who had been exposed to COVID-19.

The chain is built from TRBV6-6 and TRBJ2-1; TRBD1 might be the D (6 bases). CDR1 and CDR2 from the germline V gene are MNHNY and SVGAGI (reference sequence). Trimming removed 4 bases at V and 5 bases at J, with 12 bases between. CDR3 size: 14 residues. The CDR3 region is CASSLAGDNNEQFF. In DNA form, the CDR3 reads TGTGCCAGCAGTTTAGCAGGGGATAACAATGAGCAGTTCTTC.

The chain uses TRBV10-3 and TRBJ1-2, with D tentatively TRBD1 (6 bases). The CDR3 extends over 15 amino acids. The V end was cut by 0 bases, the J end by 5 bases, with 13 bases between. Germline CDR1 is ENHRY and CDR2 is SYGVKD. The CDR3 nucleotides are TGTGCCATCAGTGAGTCGAGCAGGGGAAGGTATGGCTACACCTTC. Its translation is CAISESSRGRYGYTF.

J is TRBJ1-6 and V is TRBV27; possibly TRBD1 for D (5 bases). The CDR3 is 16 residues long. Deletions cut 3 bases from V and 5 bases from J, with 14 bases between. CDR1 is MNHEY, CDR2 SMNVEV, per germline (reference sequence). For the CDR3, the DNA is TGTGCCAGCAGTTTGCAGGGAGGGCAAAATAATTCACCCCTCCACTTT. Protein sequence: CASSLQGGQNNSPLHF.

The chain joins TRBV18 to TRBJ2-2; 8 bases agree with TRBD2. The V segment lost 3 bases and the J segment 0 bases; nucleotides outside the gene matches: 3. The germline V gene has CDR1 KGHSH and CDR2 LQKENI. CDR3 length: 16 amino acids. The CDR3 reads CASSPRAGANTGELFF. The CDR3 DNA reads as TGTGCCAGCTCACCTCGAGCGGGGGCGAACACCGGGGAGCTGTTTTTT.

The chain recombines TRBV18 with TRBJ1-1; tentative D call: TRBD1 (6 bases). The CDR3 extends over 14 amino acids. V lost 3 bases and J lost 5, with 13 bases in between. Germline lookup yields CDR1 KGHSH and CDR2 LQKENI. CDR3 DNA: TGTGCCAGCTCACCCTCCCGGGGGGCTACTGAAGCTTTCTTT. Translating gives CASSPSRGATEAFF.

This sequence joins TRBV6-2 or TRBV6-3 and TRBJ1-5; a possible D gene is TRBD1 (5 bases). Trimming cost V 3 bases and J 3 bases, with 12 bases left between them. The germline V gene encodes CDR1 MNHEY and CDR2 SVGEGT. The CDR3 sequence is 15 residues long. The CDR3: CASSYKGVFNQPQHF. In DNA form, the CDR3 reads TGTGCCAGCAGTTATAAAGGGGTTTTCAATCAGCCCCAGCATTTT.

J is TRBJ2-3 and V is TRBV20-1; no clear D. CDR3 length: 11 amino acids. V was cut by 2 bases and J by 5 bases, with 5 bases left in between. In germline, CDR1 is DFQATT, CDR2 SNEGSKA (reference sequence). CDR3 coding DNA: TGCAGTGCTAGACCCCTAGATACGCAGTATTTT. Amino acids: CSARPLDTQYF.

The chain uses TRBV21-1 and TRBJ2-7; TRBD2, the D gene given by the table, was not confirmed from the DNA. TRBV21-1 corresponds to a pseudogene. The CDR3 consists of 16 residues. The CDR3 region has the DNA TGTGCCAGCAGCAAACCCGGGGGGGATCAAGGCTACGAGCAGTACTTC. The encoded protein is CASSKPGGDQGYEQYF.

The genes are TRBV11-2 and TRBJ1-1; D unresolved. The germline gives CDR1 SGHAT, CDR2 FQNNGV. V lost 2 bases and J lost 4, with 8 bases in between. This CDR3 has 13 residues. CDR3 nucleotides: TGTGCCAGCAGCTTAATGGAGGGCACTGAAGCTTTCTTT. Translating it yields CASSLMEGTEAFF.

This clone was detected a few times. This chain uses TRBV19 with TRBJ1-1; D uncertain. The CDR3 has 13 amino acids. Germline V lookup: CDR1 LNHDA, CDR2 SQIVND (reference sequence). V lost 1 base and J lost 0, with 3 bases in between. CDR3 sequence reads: CASSIAVNTEAFF. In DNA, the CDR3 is TGTGCCAGTAGTATAGCAGTGAACACTGAAGCTTTCTTT.

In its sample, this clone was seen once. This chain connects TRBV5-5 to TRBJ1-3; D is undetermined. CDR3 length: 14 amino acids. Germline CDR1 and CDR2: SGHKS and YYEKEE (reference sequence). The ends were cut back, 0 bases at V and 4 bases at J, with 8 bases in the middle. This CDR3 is CASSLAGLGNTIYF. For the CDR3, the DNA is TGTGCCAGCAGCTTGGCCGGTTTGGGAAACACCATATATTTT.

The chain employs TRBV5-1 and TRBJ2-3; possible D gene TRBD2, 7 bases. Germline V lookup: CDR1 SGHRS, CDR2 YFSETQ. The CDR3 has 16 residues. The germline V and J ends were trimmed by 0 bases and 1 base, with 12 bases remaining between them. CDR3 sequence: CASSLAAGAGTDTQYF. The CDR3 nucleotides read TGCGCCAGCAGCTTGGCTGCGGGGGCCGGCACAGATACGCAGTATTTT.

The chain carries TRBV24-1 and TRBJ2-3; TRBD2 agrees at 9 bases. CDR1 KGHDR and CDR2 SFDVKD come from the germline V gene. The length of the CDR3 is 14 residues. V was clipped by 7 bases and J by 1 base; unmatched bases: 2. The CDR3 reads CATRERGGTDTQYF. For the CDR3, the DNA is TGTGCCACCAGGGAGCGGGGGGGCACAGATACGCAGTATTTT.

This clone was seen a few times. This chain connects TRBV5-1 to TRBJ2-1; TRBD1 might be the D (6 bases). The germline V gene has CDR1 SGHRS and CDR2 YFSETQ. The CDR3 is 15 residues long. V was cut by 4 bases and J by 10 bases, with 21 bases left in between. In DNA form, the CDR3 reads TGCGCCAGCAGCGGGACGATCCCGGGCCAGGGGGAGCAGTTCTTC. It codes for CASSGTIPGQGEQFF.

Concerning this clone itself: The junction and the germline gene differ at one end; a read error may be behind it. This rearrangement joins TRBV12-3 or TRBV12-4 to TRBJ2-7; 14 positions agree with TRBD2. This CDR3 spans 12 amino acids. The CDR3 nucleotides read TGTGCCAGCAGTGGGGGGACTAGCGGGGGCCTGTTC. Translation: CASSGGTSGGLF.

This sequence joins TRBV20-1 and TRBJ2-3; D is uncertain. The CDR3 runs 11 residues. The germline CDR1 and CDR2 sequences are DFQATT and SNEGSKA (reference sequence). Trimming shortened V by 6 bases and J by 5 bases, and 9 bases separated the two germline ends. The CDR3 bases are TGCAGTGCCGCTTCGGGAGATACGCAGTATTTT. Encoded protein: CSAASGDTQYF.

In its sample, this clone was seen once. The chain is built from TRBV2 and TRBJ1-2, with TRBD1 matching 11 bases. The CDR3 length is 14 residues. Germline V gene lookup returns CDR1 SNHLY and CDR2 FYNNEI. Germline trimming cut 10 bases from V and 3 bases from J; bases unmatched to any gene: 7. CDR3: CATGGTGGDYGYTF. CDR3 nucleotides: TGTGCCACCGGAGGGACAGGGGGGGACTATGGCTACACCTTC.

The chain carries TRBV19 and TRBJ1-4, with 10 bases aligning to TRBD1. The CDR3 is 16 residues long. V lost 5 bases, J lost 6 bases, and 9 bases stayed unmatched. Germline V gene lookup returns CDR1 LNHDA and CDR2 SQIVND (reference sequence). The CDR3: CASSGDRGRPDEKLFF. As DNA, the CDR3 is TGTGCCAGTAGTGGCGACAGGGGGCGACCGGATGAAAAACTGTTTTTT.

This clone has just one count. CDR3 nucleotides: TGTGCCAGCAGCTCCGGAGGTGGGACCCAGTACTTC. Translating gives CASSSGGGTQYF. The J gene is TRBJ2-5, the V gene TRBV7-2; TRBD2 might be the D (5 bases). The length of the CDR3 is 12 residues. V was pared by 4 bases and J by 7 bases, with 10 bases between. Germline V gene lookup returns CDR1 SGHTA and CDR2 FQGNSA.

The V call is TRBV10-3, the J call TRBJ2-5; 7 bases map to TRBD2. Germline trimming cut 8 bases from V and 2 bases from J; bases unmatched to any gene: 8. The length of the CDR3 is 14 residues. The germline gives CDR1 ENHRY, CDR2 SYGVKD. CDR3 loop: CAIGPGGWQETQYF. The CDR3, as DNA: TGTGCCATCGGCCCGGGGGGATGGCAAGAGACCCAGTACTTC.

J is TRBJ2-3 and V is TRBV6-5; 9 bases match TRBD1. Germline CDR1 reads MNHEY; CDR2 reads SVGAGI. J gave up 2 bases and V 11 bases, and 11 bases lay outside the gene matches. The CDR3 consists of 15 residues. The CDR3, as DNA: TGTGCCGTAAACTCCGGGACAGGGCCCACAGATACGCAGTATTTT. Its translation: CAVNSGTGPTDTQYF.

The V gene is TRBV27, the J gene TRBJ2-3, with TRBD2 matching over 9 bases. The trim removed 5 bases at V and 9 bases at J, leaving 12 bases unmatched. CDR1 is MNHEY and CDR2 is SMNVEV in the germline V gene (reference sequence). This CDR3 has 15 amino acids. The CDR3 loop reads CASSRTSAGGRTQYF. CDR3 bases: TGTGCCAGCAGTCGGACTAGCGCGGGAGGGCGGACGCAGTATTTT.

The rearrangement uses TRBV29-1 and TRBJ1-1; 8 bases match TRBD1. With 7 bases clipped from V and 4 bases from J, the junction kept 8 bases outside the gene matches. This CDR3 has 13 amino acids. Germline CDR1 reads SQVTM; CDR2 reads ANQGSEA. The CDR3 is CSANGQGGTEAFF. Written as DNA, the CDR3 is TGCAGCGCTAATGGACAGGGCGGCACTGAAGCTTTCTTT.

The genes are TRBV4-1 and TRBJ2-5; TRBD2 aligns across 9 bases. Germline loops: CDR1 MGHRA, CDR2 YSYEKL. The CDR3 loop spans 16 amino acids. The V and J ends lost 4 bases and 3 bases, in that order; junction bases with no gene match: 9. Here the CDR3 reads CASSLWGASGEETQYF. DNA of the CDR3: TGCGCCAGCAGCCTCTGGGGCGCTAGCGGGGAAGAGACCCAGTACTTC.

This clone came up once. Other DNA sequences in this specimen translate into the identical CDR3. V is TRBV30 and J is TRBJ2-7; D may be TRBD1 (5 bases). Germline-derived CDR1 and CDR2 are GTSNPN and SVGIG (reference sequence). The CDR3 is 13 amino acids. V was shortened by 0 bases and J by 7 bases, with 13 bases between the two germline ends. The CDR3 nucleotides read TGTGCCTGGAGTGTAGGTGGGGCTGGTGAGCAGTACTTC. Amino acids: CAWSVGGAGEQYF. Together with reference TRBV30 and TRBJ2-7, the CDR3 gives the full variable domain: SQTIHQWPATLVQPVGSPLSLECTVEGTSNPNLYWYRQAAGRGLQLLFYSVGIGQISSEVPQNLSASRPQDRQFILSSKKLLLSDSGFYLCAWSVGGAGEQYFGPGTRLTVT.

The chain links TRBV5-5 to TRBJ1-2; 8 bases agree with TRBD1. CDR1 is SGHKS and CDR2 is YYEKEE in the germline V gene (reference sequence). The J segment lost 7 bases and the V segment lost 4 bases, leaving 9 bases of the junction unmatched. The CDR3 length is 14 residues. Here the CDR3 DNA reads TGTGCCAGCAGCCCAGGGACAGGTTGGTCTGGCTACACCTTC. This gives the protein CASSPGTGWSGYTF.

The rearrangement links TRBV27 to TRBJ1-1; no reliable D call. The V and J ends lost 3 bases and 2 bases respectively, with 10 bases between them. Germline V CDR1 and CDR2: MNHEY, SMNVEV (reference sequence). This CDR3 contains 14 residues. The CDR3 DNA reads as TGTGCCAGCAGTTTCGGGATAGGAAACACTGAAGCTTTCTTT. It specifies CASSFGIGNTEAFF.

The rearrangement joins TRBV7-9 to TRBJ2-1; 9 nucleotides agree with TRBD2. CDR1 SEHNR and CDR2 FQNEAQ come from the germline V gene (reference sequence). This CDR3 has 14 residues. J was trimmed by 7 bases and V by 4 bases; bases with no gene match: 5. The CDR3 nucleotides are TGTGCCAGCAGCTCCGGGACTAGCCATAATGAGCAGTTCTTC. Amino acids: CASSSGTSHNEQFF.

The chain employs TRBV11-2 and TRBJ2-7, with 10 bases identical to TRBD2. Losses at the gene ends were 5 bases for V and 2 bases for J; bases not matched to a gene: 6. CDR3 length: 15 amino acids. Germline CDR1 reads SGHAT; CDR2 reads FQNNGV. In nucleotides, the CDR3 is TGTGCCAGCAGCCCGTGGAGCGGGGGGGCCTACGAGCAGTACTTC. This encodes CASSPWSGGAYEQYF. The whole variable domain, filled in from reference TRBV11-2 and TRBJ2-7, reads EAGVAQSPRYKIIEKRQSVAFWCNPISGHATLYWYQQILGQGPKLLIQFQNNGVVDDSQLPKDRFSAERLKGVDSTLKIQPAKLEDSAVYLCASSPWSGGAYEQYFGPGTRLTVT.

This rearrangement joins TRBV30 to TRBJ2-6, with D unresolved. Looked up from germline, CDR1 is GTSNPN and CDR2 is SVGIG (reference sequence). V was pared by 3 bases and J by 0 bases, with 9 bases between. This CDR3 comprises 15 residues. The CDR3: CAWSEQSSGANVLTF. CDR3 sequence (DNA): TGTGCCTGGAGCGAACAGAGCTCTGGGGCCAACGTCCTGACTTTC.

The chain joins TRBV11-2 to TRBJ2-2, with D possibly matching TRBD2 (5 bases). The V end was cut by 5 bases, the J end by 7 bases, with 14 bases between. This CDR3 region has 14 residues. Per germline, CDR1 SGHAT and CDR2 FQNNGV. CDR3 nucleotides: TGTGCCAGCAGCCGCGGGCAGGCCCACGGGGAGCTGTTTTTT. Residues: CASSRGQAHGELFF.

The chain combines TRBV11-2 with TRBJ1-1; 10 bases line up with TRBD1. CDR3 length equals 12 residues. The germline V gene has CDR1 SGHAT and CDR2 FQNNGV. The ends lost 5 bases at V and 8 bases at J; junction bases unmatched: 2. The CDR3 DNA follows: TGTGCCAGCAGCCTGACAGGGGGCGAAGCTTTCTTT. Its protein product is CASSLTGGEAFF.